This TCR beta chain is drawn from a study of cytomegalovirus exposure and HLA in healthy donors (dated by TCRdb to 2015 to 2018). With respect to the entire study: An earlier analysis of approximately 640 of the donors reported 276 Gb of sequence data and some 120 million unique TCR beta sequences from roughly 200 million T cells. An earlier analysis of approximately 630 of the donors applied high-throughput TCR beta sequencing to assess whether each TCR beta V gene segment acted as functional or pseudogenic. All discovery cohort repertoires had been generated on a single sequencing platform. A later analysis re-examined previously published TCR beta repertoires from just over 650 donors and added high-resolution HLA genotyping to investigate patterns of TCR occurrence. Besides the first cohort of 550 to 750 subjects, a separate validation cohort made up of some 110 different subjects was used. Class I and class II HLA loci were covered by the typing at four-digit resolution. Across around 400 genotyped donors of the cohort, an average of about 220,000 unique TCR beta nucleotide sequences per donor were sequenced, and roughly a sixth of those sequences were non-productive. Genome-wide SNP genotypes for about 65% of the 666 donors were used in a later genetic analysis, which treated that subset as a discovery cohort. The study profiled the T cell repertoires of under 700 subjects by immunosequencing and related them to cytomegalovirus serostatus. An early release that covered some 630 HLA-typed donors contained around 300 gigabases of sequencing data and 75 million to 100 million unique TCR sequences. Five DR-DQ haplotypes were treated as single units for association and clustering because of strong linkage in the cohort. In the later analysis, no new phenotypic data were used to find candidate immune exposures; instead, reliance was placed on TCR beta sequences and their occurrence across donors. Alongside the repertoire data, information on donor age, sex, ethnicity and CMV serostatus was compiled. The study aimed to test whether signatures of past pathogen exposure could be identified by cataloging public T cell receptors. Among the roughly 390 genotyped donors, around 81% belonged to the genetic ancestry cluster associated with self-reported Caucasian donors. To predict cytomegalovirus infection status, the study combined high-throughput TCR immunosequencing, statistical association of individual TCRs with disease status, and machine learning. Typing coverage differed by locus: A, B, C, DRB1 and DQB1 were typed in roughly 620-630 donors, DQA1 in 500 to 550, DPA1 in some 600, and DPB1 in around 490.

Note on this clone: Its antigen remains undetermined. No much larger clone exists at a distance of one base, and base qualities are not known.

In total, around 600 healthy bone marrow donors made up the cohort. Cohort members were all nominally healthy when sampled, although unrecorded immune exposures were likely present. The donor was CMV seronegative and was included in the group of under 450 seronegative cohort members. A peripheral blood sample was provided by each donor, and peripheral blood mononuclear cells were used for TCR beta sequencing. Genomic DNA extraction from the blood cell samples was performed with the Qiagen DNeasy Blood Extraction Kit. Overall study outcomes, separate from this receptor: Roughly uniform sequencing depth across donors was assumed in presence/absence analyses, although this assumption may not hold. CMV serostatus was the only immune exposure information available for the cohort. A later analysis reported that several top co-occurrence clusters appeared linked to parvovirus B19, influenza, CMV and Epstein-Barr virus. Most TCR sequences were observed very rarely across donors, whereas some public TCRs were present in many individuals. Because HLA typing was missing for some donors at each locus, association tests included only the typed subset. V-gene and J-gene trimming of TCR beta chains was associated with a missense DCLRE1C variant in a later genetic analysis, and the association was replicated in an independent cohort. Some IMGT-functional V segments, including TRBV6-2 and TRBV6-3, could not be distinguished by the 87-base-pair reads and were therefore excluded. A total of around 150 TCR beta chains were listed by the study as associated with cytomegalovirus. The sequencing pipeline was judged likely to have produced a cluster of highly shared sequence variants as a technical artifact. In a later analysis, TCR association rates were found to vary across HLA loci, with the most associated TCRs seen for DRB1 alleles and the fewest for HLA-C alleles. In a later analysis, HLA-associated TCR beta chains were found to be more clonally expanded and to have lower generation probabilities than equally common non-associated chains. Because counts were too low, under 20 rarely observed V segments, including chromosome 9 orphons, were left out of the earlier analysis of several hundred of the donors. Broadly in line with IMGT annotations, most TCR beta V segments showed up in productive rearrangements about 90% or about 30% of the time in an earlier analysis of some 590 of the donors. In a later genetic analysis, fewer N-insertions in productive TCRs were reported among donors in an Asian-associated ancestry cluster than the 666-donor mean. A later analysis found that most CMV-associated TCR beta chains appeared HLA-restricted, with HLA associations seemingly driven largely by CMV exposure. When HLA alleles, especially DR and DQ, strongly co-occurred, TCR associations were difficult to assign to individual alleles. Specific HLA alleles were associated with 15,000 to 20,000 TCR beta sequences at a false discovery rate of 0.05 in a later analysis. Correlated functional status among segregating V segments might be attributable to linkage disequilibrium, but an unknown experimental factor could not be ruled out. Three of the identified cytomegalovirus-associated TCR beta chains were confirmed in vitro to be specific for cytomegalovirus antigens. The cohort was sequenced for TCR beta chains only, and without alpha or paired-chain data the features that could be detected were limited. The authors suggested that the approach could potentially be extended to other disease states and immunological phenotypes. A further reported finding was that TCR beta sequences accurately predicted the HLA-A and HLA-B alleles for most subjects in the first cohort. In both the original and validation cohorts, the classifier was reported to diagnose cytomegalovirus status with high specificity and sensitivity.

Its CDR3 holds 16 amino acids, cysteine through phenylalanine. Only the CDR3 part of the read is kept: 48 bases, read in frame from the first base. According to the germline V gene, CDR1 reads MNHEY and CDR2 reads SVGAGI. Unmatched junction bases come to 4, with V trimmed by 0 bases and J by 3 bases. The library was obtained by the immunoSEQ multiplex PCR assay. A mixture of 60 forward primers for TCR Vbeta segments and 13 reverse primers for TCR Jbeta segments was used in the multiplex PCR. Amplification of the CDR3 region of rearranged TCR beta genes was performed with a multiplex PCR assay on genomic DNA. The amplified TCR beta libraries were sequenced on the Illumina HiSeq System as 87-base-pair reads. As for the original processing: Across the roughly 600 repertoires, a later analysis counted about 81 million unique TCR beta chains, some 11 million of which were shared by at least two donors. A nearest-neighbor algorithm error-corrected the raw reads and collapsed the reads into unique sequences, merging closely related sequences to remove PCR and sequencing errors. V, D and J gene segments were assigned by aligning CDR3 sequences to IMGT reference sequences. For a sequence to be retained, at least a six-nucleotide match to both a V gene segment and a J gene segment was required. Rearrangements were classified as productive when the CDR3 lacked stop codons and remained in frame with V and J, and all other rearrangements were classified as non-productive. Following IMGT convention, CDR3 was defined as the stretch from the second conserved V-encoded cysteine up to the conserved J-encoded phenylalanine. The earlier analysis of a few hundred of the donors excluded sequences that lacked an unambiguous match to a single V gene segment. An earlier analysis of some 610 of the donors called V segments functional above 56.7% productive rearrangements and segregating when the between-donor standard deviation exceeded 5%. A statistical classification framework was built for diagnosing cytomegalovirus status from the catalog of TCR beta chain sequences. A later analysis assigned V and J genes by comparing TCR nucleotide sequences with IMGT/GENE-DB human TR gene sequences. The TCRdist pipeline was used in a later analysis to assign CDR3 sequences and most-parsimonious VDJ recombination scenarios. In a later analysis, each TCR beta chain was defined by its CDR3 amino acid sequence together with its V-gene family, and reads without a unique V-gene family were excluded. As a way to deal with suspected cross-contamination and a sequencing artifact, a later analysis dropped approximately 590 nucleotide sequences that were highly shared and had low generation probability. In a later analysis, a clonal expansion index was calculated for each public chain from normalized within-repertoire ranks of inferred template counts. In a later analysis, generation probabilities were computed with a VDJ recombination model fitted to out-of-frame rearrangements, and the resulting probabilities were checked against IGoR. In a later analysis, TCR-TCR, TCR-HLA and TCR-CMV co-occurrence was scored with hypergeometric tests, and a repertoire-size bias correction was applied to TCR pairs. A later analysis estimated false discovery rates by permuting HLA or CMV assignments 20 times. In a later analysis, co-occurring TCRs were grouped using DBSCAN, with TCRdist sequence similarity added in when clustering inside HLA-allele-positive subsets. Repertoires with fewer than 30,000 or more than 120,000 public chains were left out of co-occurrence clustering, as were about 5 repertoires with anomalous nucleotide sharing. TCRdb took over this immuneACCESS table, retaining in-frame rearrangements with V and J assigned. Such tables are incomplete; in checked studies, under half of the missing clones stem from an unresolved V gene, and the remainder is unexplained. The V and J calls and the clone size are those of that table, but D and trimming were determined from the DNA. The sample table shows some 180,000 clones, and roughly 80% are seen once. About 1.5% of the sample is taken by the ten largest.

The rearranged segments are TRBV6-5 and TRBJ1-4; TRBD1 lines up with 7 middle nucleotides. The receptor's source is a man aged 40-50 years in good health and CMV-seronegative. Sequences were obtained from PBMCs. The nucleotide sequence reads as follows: TGTGCCAGCAGTTACTCGCCAGGGGGAGCTAATGAAAAACTGTTTTTT. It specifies CASSYSPGGANEKLFF.